This passage covers 31 T cell receptor beta chains from one sample sequenced in a study of Ad26.COV2.S vaccination and SARS-CoV-2 variants. Treatment: approximately 18 received Ad26.COV2.S at low or high dose, single or two shots; roughly five received placebo; per-sample allocation not given. Samples were taken on day 63 after the first vaccine or placebo injection. The repertoire was sequenced with immunoSEQ multiplex PCR; TCRdb's copy has only in-frame clones and lacks some. The sample contains around 350,000 clones, 80% to 90% of which appear only once. Sequenced here: peripheral blood, sampled in a trial of Ad26.COV2.S vaccine versus placebo. The origin of the receptors is a person aged 18-60 years who received the Ad26.COV2.S COVID-19 vaccine or a placebo.

This chain connects TRBV18 to TRBJ1-3, with D uncertain. This CDR3 spans 16 amino acids. Germline CDR1 KGHSH, CDR2 LQKENI. V lost 1 base and J 0 bases, leaving 10 bases between the germline ends. CDR3 DNA sequence: TGTGCCAGCTCACCACGCTTTGGGAACTCTGGAAACACCATATATTTT. It translates to CASSPRFGNSGNTIYF. The variable domain in full, completed from reference TRBV18 and TRBJ1-3, reads NAGVMQNPRHLVRRRGQEARLRCSPMKGHSHVYWYRQLPEEGLKFMVYLQKENIIDESGMPKERFSAEFPKEGPSILRIQQVVRGDSAAYFCASSPRFGNSGNTIYFGEGSWLTVV.

The rearrangement uses TRBV2 and TRBJ1-4, with 10 bases aligning to TRBD1. CDR1 is SNHLY, CDR2 FYNNEI, per germline. This CDR3 has 16 amino acids. J was trimmed by 7 bases and V by 6 bases; bases with no gene match: 11. The CDR3 protein is CASRDRDRGRGEKLFF. In nucleotides, the CDR3 is TGTGCCAGCAGGGACCGTGACAGGGGGCGGGGTGAAAAACTGTTTTTT.

The chain combines TRBV15 with TRBJ2-7, with TRBD1 matching 7 bases. Germline values: CDR1 LNHNV, CDR2 YYDKDF (reference sequence). V shed 5 bases, J shed 2 bases, and the junction held 9 bases outside the gene matches. This CDR3 contains 15 residues. Here the CDR3 DNA reads TGTGCCACCAGCCTCCACCCGGGACAGACCTACGAGCAGTACTTC. Translation: CATSLHPGQTYEQYF.

This rearrangement joins TRBV4-3 to TRBJ2-7, with 9 nucleotides matching TRBD2. CDR3 length: 15 amino acids. CDR1 is LGHNA, CDR2 YSLEER, per germline. V gave up 5 bases and J gave up 4 bases; unmatched junction bases: 9. The DNA of the CDR3 is TGCGCCAGCAGCTTACGGGTAGCGGGAGTATACGAGCAGTACTTC. The encoded protein is CASSLRVAGVYEQYF.

Only one count was recorded for this clone. The V and J genes are TRBV19 and TRBJ1-5; D might be TRBD1 (5 bases). Trimming took 4 bases from V and 0 from J, leaving 13 bases between them. This CDR3 has 16 residues. The germline V gene encodes CDR1 LNHDA and CDR2 SQIVND (reference sequence). The CDR3 loop reads CASSRAGPNSNQPQHF. Here the CDR3 DNA reads TGTGCCAGTAGTAGGGCGGGACCAAATAGCAATCAGCCCCAGCATTTT.

This clone was seen once. This chain connects TRBV2 to TRBJ1-3, with 7 bases matching TRBD1. There are 15 residues in the CDR3. V shed 3 bases, J shed 4 bases, and the junction held 6 bases outside the gene matches. Germline CDR1 SNHLY, CDR2 FYNNEI. In nucleotides, the CDR3 is TGTGCCAGCAGTGATTCGCCAGGGGGAGGAAACACCATATATTTT. It encodes CASSDSPGGGNTIYF.

This clone is a singleton in its sample. This chain connects TRBV28 to TRBJ2-1; 10 positions agree with TRBD2. Per the germline V gene, CDR1 is MDHEN and CDR2 is SYDVKM. The CDR3 has 16 residues. Trimming at V came to 8 bases and at J to 8 bases, leaving 15 bases not matched to a gene. CDR3 residues: CASLASTSGVRDEQFF. In DNA form, the CDR3 reads TGTGCCAGCCTAGCGTCCACTAGCGGGGTAAGGGATGAGCAGTTCTTC. Full variable domain (outside the CDR3, taken from reference TRBV28 and TRBJ2-1): DVKVTQSSRYLVKRTGEKVFLECVQDMDHENMFWYRQDPGLGLRLIYFSYDVKMKEKGDIPEGYSVSREKKERFSLILESASTNQTSMYLCASLASTSGVRDEQFFGPGTRLTVL.

V is TRBV4-1 and J is TRBJ2-2; D is ambiguous. CDR1 and CDR2 (germline): MGHRA, YSYEKL. This CDR3 comprises 18 residues. V lost 0 bases and J lost 3, with 17 bases in between. CDR3 bases: TGCGCCAGCAGCCAAGATGTCCCGCCGAGGAGTCACACCGGGGAGCTGTTTTTT. Its translation is CASSQDVPPRSHTGELFF.

The chain links TRBV28 to TRBJ1-6; 7 bases fit TRBD1. The trim removed 7 bases at V and 0 bases at J, leaving 12 bases unmatched. The length of the CDR3 is 18 residues. Looked up from germline, CDR1 is MDHEN and CDR2 is SYDVKM. In nucleotides, the CDR3 is TGTGCCAGCATACCAGGGGGGGCCCCCAGCTCCTATAATTCACCCCTCCACTTT. Translating gives CASIPGGAPSSYNSPLHF.

The chain employs TRBV5-1 and TRBJ1-4, with D hard to call. Germline CDR1 is SGHRS and CDR2 is YFSETQ. The CDR3 loop spans 14 amino acids. Deletions cut 0 bases from V and 3 bases from J, with 6 bases between. Here the CDR3 reads CASSLVGSNEKLFF. CDR3 nucleotides: TGCGCCAGCAGCTTGGTAGGGTCTAATGAAAAACTGTTTTTT.

The V gene is TRBV7-9, the J gene TRBJ1-1, with D possibly TRBD1 on 6 matching bases. CDR1 is SEHNR and CDR2 is FQNEAQ in the germline V gene (reference sequence). This CDR3 is 15 amino acids long. CDR3 sequence reads: CAPGGPGLLNTEAFF. CDR3 coding DNA: TGTGCACCCGGGGGGCCAGGGTTGTTGAACACTGAAGCTTTCTTT. The variable domain in full, completed from reference TRBV7-9 and TRBJ1-1, reads DTGVSQNPRHKITKRGQNVTFRCDPISEHNRLYWYRQTLGQGPEFLTYFQNEAQLEKSRLLSDRFSAERPKGSFSTLEIQRTEQGDSAMYLCAPGGPGLLNTEAFFGQGTRLTVV.

The V and J genes are TRBV27 and TRBJ1-3; possibly TRBD1 for D (5 bases). The CDR3 covers 13 residues. The germline V gene has CDR1 MNHEY and CDR2 SMNVEV (reference sequence). Trimming stripped 3 bases from V and 6 bases from J, with 9 bases between. The CDR3, as DNA: TGTGCCAGCAGTTTGGGCGGGACAAACACCATATATTTT. Translating gives CASSLGGTNTIYF.

The J gene is TRBJ1-5, the V gene TRBV27; a weak D match, TRBD1 (5 bases). Germline-derived CDR1 and CDR2 are MNHEY and SMNVEV (reference sequence). V was pared by 5 bases and J by 5 bases, with 10 bases between. The CDR3 sequence is 13 residues long. DNA of the CDR3: TGTGCCAGCAGTGGGGGAGGTCATCAGCCCCAGCATTTT. Its protein is CASSGGGHQPQHF.

The chain combines TRBV18 with TRBJ2-1; D might be TRBD1 (6 bases). Trimming left V 10 bases short and J 10 bases short, with 23 bases between. From germline, CDR1 is KGHSH and CDR2 LQKENI. This CDR3 spans 14 amino acids. The CDR3 is CATSNQDRYGEQFF. The CDR3 DNA reads TGTGCCACCTCTAATCAAGACAGGTACGGGGAGCAGTTCTTC.

V and J are TRBV19 and TRBJ2-2; either TRBD1 or TRBD2 may supply D (5 bases each). This CDR3 contains 15 residues. The V gene lost 5 bases and the J gene lost 5 bases, with 15 bases spanning the gap. Germline V gene data show CDR1 as LNHDA and CDR2 as SQIVND (reference sequence). CDR3 coding DNA: TGTGCCAGTAGTTTGCGAGGGGAATATACCGGGGAGCTGTTTTTT. Residues: CASSLRGEYTGELFF.

This chain uses TRBV5-4 with TRBJ2-3; 10 bases are a match to TRBD2. V lost 4 bases and J lost 6; bases outside the gene matches: 8. Germline values: CDR1 SGHNT, CDR2 YYREEE (reference sequence). The CDR3 has 15 residues. The CDR3, as DNA: TGTGCCAGCAGCCCCCAGCTAGCGGGAGTTGATACGCAGTATTTT. It specifies CASSPQLAGVDTQYF.

The chain employs TRBV5-5 and TRBJ1-5; D is perhaps TRBD1 (5 bases). Germline CDR1 SGHKS, CDR2 YYEKEE (reference sequence). This CDR3 contains 12 residues. The V gene lost 4 bases and the J gene lost 8 bases, with 10 bases spanning the gap. This CDR3 is CASSRPGEPQHF. DNA for the CDR3: TGTGCCAGCAGCCGTCCGGGGGAGCCCCAGCATTTT.

The chain has TRBV10-2 and TRBJ1-3, with D hard to call. Trimming pared 6 bases from V and 2 bases from J, leaving 5 bases between. This CDR3 region has 12 residues. In germline, CDR1 is WSHSY, CDR2 SAAADI. CDR3 loop: CASRAPGNTIYF. CDR3 nucleotide sequence: TGCGCCAGCAGGGCTCCTGGAAACACCATATATTTT.

The chain uses TRBV3-1 (or the pseudogene TRBV3-2) and TRBJ2-3; D gene unclear. Per the germline V gene, CDR1 is LGHDT and CDR2 is YNNKEL (reference sequence). V shed 0 bases and J shed 2 bases, with 9 bases lying between them. The length of the CDR3 is 15 residues. Here the CDR3 DNA reads TGTGCCAGCAGCCAAGACGGGCAGGTCACAGATACGCAGTATTTT. Amino acids: CASSQDGQVTDTQYF.

The rearrangement links TRBV6-5 to TRBJ2-5; D is uncertain. Germline assignment: CDR1 MNHEY and CDR2 SVGAGI. The ends were cut back, 2 bases at V and 5 bases at J, with 9 bases in the middle. This CDR3 is built from 13 residues. The CDR3 coding sequence is TGTGCCAGCAGTTACAATTTGGGGGAGACCCAGTACTTC. Translating gives CASSYNLGETQYF.

The chain carries TRBV7-9 and TRBJ2-1, with D maybe TRBD1 (6 bases). Trimming removed 5 bases from V and 2 bases from J, with 13 bases in between. The CDR3 runs 15 residues. Germline V gene lookup returns CDR1 SEHNR and CDR2 FQNEAQ (reference sequence). CDR3 coding DNA: TGTGCCAGCAGCATTGAACAGGGCCCCTACAATGAGCAGTTCTTC. It specifies CASSIEQGPYNEQFF.

The chain employs TRBV11-2 and TRBJ2-1; TRBD1 is a possible D gene (5 bases). Germline V gives CDR1 SGHAT, CDR2 FQNNGV. Trimming removed 4 bases at V and 1 base at J, with 20 bases between. CDR3 length equals 18 residues. In nucleotides, the CDR3 is TGTGCCAGCAGCTCCCCCACGACAGACATCACATCCTACAATGAGCAGTTCTTC. Translation gives CASSSPTTDITSYNEQFF.

This rearrangement joins TRBV2 to TRBJ1-5; the match to TRBD1 covers 8 bases. CDR1 and CDR2 (germline): SNHLY, FYNNEI. The CDR3 loop spans 13 amino acids. The J segment lost 3 bases and the V segment lost 6 bases, leaving 1 base of the junction unmatched. This CDR3 reads CASRGQANQPQHF. The CDR3 nucleotides read TGTGCCAGCAGGGGACAGGCCAATCAGCCCCAGCATTTT.

There are a few counts of this clone. The J gene is TRBJ2-6, the V gene TRBV4-1, with D hard to call. Trimming pared 3 bases from V and 0 bases from J, leaving 18 bases between. This CDR3 spans 19 amino acids. The germline V gene encodes CDR1 MGHRA and CDR2 YSYEKL. DNA for the CDR3: TGCGCCAGCAGCCATGCAACCACCCCAAACCCCTCTGGGGCCAACGTCCTGACTTTC. The encoded protein is CASSHATTPNPSGANVLTF.

V and J are TRBV3-1 (or the pseudogene TRBV3-2) and TRBJ2-7, with unresolved D. Trimming cost V 4 bases and J 3 bases, with 16 bases left between them. The CDR3 has 15 amino acids. The germline CDR1 and CDR2 sequences are LGHDT and YNNKEL (reference sequence). CDR3 sequence: CASSPLAPPYYEQYF. The CDR3, as DNA: TGTGCCAGCAGCCCCCTCGCACCACCGTACTACGAGCAGTACTTC.

The sample holds one count of this clone. The J gene is TRBJ2-1, the V gene TRBV7-6, with TRBD2 matching over 13 bases. The germline gives CDR1 SGHVS, CDR2 FNYEAQ. V was pared by 4 bases and J by 1 base, with 10 bases of the junction left unmatched. The CDR3 runs 19 residues. The CDR3 region is CASSSTYTSGRGSYNEQFF. The CDR3 nucleotides read TGTGCCAGCAGCTCAACGTATACTAGCGGGAGGGGTTCCTACAATGAGCAGTTCTTC.

This clone was counted a single time. This chain links TRBV10-3 with TRBJ1-1, with 9 bases that match TRBD1. Germline CDR1 ENHRY, CDR2 SYGVKD. The J segment lost 5 bases and the V segment lost 3 bases, leaving 4 bases of the junction unmatched. This CDR3 region has 14 residues. The CDR3 reads CAISEPGQGTEAFF. The CDR3 region has the DNA TGTGCCATCAGTGAACCGGGACAGGGAACTGAAGCTTTCTTT.

The V call is TRBV4-1, the J call TRBJ2-3; maybe TRBD2 (5 bases). This CDR3 spans 17 amino acids. The germline V gene encodes CDR1 MGHRA and CDR2 YSYEKL. The V end was cut by 2 bases, the J end by 1 base, with 16 bases between. The CDR3 region is CASSQNLLATRTDTQYF. DNA for the CDR3: TGCGCCAGCAGCCAAAATTTGCTAGCTACCCGCACAGATACGCAGTATTTT.

The chain has TRBV2 and TRBJ2-5; 7 bases agree with TRBD1. CDR1 is SNHLY and CDR2 is FYNNEI in the germline V gene. The CDR3 contains 13 residues. V was pared by 7 bases and J by 3 bases, with 5 bases of the junction left unmatched. CDR3 sequence reads: CASTRGQEETQYF. The DNA for the CDR3 is TGTGCCAGCACCCGTGGACAGGAAGAGACCCAGTACTTC.

Here the CDR3 reads CASSFLAGANTGELFF. Written as DNA, the CDR3 is TGCGCCAGCAGCTTCCTAGCGGGGGCGAACACCGGGGAGCTGTTTTTT. V gene TRBV5-1 combines with J gene TRBJ2-2; the match to TRBD2 covers 10 bases. Germline V gene lookup returns CDR1 SGHRS and CDR2 YFSETQ. The ends lost 2 bases at V and 0 bases at J; junction bases unmatched: 1. The length of the CDR3 is 16 residues.

The chain has TRBV3-1 (or the pseudogene TRBV3-2) and TRBJ1-4; no clear D gene. Deletions cut 0 bases from V and 3 bases from J, with 5 bases between. From germline, CDR1 is LGHDT and CDR2 YNNKEL (reference sequence). The CDR3 length is 14 residues. The CDR3 DNA follows: TGTGCCAGCAGCCAAGAGTGGGCTAATGAAAAACTGTTTTTT. It translates to CASSQEWANEKLFF.